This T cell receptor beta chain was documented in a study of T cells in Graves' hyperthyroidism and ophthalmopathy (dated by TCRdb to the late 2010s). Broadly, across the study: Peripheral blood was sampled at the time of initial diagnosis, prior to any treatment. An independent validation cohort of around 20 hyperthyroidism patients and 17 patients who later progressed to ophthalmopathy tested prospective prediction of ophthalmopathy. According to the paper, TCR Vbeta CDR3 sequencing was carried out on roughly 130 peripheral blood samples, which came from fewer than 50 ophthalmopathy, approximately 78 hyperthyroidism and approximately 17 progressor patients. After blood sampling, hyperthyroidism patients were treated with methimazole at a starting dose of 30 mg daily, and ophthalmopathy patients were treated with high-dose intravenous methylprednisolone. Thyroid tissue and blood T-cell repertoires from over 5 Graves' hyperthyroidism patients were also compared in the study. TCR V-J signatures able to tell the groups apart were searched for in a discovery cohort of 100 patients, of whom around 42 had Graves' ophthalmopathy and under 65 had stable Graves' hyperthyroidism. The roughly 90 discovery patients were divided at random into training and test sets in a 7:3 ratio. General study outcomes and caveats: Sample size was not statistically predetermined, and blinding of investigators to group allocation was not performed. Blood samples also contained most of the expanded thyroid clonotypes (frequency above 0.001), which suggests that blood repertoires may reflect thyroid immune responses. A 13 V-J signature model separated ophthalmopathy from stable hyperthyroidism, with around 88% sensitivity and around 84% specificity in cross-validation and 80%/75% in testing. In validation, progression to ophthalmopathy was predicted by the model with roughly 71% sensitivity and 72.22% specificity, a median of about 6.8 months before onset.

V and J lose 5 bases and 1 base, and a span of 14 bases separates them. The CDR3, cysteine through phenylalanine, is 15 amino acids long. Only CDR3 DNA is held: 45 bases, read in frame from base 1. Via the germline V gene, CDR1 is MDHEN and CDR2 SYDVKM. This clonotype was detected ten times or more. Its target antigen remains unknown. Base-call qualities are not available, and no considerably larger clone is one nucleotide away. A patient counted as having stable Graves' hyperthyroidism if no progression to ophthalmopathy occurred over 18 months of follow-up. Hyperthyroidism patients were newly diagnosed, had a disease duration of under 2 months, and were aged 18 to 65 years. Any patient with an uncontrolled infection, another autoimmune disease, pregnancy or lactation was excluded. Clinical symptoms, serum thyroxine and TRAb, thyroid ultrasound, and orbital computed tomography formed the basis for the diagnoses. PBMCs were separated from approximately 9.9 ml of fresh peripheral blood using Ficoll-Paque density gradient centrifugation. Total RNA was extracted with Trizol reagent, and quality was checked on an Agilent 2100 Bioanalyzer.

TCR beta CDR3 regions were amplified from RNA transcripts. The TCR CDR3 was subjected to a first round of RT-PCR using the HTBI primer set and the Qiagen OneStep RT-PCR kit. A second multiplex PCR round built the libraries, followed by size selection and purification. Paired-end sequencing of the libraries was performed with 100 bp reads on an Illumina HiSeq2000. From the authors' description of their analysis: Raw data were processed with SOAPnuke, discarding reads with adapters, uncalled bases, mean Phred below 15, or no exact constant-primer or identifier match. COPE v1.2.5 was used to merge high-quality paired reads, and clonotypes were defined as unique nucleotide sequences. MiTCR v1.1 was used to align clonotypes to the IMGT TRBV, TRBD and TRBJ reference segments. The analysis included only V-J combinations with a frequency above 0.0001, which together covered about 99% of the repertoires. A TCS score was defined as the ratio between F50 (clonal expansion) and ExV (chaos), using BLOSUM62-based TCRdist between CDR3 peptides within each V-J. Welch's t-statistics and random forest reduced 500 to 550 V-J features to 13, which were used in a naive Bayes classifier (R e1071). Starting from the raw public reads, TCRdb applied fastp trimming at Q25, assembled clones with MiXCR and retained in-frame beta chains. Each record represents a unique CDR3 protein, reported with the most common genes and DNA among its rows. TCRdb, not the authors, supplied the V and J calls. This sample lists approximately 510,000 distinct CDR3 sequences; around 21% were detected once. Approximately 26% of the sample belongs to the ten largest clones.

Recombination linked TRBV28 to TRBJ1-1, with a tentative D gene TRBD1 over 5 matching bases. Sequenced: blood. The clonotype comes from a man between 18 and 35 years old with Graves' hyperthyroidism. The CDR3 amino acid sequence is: CASSHPRGTNTEAFF. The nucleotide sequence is TGTGCCAGCAGTCATCCGCGGGGGACGAACACTGAAGCTTTCTTT.